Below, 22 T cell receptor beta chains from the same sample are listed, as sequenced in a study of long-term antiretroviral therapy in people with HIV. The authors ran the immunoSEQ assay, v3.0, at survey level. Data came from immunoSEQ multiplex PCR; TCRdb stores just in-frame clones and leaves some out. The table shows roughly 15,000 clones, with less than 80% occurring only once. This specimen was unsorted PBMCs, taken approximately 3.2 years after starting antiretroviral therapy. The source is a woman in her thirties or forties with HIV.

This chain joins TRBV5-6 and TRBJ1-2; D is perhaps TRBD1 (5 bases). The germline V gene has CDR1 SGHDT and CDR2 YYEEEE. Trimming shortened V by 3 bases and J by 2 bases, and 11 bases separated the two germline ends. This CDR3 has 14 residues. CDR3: CASSSGRSNYGYTF. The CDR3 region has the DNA TGTGCCAGCAGCTCGGGACGGAGCAACTATGGCTACACCTTC.

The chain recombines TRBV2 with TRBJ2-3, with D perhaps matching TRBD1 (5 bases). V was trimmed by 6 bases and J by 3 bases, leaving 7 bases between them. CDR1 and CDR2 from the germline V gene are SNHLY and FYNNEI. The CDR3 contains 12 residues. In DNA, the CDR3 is TGTGCCAGCAGGGGGCAGACAGATACGCAGTATTTT. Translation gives CASRGQTDTQYF. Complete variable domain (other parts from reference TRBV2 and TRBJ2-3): EPEVTQTPSHQVTQMGQEVILRCVPISNHLYFYWYRQILGQKVEFLVSFYNNEISEKSEIFDDQFSVERPDGSNFTLKIRSTKLEDSAMYFCASRGQTDTQYFGPGTRLTVL.

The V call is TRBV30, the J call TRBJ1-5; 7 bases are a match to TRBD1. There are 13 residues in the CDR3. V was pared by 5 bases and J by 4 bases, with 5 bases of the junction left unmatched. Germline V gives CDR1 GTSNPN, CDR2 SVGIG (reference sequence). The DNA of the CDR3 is TGTGCCTGGGGGGACAGTTTTAATCAGCCCCAGCATTTT. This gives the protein CAWGDSFNQPQHF. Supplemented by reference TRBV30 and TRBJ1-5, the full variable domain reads SQTIHQWPATLVQPVGSPLSLECTVEGTSNPNLYWYRQAAGRGLQLLFYSVGIGQISSEVPQNLSASRPQDRQFILSSKKLLLSDSGFYLCAWGDSFNQPQHFGDGTRLSIL.

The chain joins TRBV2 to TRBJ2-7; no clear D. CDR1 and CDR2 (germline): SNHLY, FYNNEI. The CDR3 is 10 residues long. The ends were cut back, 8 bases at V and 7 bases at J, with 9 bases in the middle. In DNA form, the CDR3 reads TGTGCCAGCGGATTTGAAGAGCAGTACTTC. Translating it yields CASGFEEQYF.

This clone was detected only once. The CDR3 loop reads CASSLEGAGGVTEAFF. In DNA, the CDR3 is TGCGCCAGCAGCTTGGAGGGGGCAGGGGGTGTCACTGAAGCTTTCTTT. The chain joins TRBV5-1 to TRBJ1-1; 7 nucleotides align to TRBD1. The CDR3 loop spans 16 amino acids. In germline, CDR1 is SGHRS, CDR2 YFSETQ. After removal of 0 bases from V and 4 bases from J, the junction contained 9 bases not matched to a gene. The full variable domain, in which reference TRBV5-1 and TRBJ1-1 provide the parts outside the CDR3, is KAGVTQTPRYLIKTRGQQVTLSCSPISGHRSVSWYQQTPGQGLQFLFEYFSETQRNKGNFPGRFSGRQFSNSRSEMNVSTLELGDSALYLCASSLEGAGGVTEAFFGQGTRLTVV.

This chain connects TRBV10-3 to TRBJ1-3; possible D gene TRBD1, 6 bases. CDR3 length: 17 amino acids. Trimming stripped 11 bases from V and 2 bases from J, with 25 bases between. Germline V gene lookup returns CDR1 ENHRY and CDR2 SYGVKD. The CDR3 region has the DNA TGTGCCGCAGGAGGGGGGGTACGGGGAATGGCTGGAAACACCATATATTTT. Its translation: CAAGGGVRGMAGNTIYF.

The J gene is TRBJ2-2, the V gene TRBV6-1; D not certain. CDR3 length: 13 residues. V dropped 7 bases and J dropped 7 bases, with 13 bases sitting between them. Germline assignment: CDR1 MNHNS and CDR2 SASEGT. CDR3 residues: CASTATVNGELFF. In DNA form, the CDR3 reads TGTGCCAGCACGGCAACTGTGAACGGGGAGCTGTTTTTT.

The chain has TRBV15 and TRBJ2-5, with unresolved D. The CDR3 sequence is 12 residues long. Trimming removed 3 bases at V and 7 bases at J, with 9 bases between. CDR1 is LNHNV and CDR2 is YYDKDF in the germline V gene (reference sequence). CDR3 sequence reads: CATSSRVVTQYF. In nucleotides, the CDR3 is TGTGCCACCAGCAGTAGAGTAGTGACCCAGTACTTC.

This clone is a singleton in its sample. CDR3 sequence (DNA): TGTGCCAGCAGTGTAAGGGTGGACGGGAATTCACCCCTCCACTTT. Translating gives CASSVRVDGNSPLHF. V gene TRBV2 combines with J gene TRBJ1-6, with D unclear. Between the trimmed V and J ends, which lost 4 bases and 7 bases, there was a span of 14 bases. Germline V gives CDR1 SNHLY, CDR2 FYNNEI. The CDR3 extends over 15 amino acids.

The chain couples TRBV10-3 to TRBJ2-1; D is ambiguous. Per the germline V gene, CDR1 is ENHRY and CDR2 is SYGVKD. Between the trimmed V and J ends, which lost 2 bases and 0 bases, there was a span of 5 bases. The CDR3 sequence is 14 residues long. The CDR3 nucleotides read TGTGCCATCAGTGAGGGTAGCTCCTACAATGAGCAGTTCTTC. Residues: CAISEGSSYNEQFF.

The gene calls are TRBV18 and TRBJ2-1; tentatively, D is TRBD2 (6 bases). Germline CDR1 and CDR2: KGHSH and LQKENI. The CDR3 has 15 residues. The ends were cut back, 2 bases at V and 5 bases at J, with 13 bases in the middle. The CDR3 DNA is TGTGCCAGCTCACCAAGCCGGGGGAGAAACAATGAGCAGTTCTTC. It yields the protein CASSPSRGRNNEQFF.

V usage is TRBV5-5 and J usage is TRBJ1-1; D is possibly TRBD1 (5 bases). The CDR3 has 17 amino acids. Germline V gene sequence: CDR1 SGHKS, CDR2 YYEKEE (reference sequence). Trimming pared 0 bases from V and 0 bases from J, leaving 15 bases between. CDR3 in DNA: TGTGCCAGCAGCTTGGCGGGTAGGCGACAGATGAACACTGAAGCTTTCTTT. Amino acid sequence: CASSLAGRRQMNTEAFF.

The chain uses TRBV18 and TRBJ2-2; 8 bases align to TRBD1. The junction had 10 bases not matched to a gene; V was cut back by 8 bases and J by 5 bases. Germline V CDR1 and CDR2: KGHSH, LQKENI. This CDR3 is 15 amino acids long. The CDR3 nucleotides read TGTGCCAGCCAAGACAGGGGAGGACGGACCGGGGAGCTGTTTTTT. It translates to CASQDRGGRTGELFF.

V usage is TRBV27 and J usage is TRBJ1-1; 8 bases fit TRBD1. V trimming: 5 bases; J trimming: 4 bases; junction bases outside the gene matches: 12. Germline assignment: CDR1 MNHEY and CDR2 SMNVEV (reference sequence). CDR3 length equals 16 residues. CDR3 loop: CASSHTLRTGSTEAFF. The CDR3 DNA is TGTGCCAGCAGTCACACCCTACGGACAGGGAGCACTGAAGCTTTCTTT.

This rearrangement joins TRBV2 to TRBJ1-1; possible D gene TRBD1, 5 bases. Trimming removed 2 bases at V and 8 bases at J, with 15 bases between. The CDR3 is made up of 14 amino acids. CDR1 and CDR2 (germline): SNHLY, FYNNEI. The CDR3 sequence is CASSERQGQSEAFF. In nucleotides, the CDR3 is TGTGCCAGCAGTGAAAGGCAGGGCCAGTCGGAAGCTTTCTTT.

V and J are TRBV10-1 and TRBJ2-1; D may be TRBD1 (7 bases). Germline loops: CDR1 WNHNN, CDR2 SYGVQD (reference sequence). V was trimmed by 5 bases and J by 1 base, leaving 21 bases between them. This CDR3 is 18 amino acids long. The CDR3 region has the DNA TGCGCCAGCAGTCCACGTGGAACCAGGGGGGATTCCTACAATGAGCAGTTCTTC. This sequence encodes CASSPRGTRGDSYNEQFF.

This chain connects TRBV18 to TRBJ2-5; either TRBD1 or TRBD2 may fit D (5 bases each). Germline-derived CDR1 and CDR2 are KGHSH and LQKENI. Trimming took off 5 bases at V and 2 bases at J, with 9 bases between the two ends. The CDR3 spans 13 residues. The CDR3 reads CASSAGSQETQYF. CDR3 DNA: TGTGCCAGCTCAGCAGGGAGTCAAGAGACCCAGTACTTC.

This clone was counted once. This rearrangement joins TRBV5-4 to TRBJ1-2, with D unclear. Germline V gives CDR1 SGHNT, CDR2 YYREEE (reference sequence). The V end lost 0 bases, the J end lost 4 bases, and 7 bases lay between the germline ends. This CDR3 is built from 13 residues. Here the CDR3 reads CASSLVGSYGYTF. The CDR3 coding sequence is TGTGCCAGCAGCTTGGTAGGTAGCTATGGCTACACCTTC.

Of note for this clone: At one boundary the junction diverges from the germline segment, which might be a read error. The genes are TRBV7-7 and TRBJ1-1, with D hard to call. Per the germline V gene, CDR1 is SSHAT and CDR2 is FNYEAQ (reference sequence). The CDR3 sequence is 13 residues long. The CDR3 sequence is CASSLGRNTEAFF. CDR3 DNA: TGTGCTAGCAGCTTAGGGAGGAACACTGAAGCTTTCTTT.

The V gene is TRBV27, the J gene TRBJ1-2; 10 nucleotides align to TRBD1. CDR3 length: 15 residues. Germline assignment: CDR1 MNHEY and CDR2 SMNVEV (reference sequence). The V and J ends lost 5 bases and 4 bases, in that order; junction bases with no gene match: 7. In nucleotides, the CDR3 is TGTGCCAGCAGTGTGAACCGGGACAGGGGCTATGGCTACACCTTC. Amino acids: CASSVNRDRGYGYTF.

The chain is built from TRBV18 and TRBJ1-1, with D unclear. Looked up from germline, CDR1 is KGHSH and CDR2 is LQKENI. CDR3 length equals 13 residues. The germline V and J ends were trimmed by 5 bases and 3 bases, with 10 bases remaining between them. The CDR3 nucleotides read TGTGCCAGCTCATCAAGTCGGGACACTGAAGCTTTCTTT. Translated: CASSSSRDTEAFF. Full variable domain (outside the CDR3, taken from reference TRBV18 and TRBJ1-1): NAGVMQNPRHLVRRRGQEARLRCSPMKGHSHVYWYRQLPEEGLKFMVYLQKENIIDESGMPKERFSAEFPKEGPSILRIQQVVRGDSAAYFCASSSSRDTEAFFGQGTRLTVV.

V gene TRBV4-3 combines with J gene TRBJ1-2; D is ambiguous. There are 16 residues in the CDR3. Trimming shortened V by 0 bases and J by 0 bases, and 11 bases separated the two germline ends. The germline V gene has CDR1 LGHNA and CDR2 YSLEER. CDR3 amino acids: CASSQDVWVSNYGYTF. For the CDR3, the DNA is TGCGCCAGCAGCCAAGATGTTTGGGTATCTAACTATGGCTACACCTTC.